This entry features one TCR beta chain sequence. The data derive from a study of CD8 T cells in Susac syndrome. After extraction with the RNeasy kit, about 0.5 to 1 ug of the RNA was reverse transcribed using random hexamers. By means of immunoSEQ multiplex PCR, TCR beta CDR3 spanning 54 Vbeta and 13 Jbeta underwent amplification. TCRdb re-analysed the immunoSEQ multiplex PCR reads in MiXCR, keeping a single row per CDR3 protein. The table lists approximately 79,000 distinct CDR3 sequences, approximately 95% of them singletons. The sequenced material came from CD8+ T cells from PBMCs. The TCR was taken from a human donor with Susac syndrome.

The CDR3 loop is CASSFLTRIETQYF. CDR3 in DNA: TGTGCCAGCAGCTTTTTGACCCGGATAGAGACCCAGTACTTC. The chain joins TRBV14 to TRBJ2-5, with D unresolved. Trimming shortened V by 5 bases and J by 4 bases, and 14 bases separated the two germline ends. Germline lookup yields CDR1 SGHDN and CDR2 FVKESK. The CDR3 length is 14 residues.